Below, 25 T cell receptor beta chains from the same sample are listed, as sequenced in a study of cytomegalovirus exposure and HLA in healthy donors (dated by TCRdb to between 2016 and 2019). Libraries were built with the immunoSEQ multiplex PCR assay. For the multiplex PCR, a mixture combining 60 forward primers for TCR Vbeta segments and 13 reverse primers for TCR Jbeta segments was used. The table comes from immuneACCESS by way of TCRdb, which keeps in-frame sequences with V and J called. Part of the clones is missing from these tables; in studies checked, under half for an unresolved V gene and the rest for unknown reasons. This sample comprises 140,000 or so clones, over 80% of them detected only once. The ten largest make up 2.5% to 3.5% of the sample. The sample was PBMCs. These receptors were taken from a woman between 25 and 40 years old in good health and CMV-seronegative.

The CDR3 nucleotides read TGCGCCAGCAGCTTGGACATTGGGACAGGACGGGACTACGAGCAGTACTTC. Translating it yields CASSLDIGTGRDYEQYF. V usage is TRBV5-1 and J usage is TRBJ2-7, with 8 bases aligning to TRBD1. Germline CDR1 and CDR2: SGHRS and YFSETQ. CDR3 size: 17 residues. With V trimmed by 0 bases and J by 3 bases, 11 bases remained unmatched.

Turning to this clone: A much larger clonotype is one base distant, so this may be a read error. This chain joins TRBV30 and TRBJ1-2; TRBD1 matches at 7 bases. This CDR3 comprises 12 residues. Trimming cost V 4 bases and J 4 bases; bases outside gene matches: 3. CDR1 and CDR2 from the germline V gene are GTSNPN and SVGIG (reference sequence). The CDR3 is CAWTHRGYGYTF. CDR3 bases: TGTGCCTGGACTCACAGGGGCTATGGCTACACCTTC.

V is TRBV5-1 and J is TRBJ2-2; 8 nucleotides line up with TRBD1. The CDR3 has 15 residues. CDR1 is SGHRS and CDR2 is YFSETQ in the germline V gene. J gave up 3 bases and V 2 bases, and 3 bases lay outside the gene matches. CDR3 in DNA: TGCGCCAGCAGCTTCAGGGGGCCGGACACCGGGGAGCTGTTTTTT. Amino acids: CASSFRGPDTGELFF.

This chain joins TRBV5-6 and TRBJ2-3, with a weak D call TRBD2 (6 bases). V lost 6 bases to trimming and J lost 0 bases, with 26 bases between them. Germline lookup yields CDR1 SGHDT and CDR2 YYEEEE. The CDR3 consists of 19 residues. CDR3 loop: CASTRDGLSVSLSTDTQYF. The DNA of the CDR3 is TGTGCCAGCACCCGGGACGGACTATCTGTTTCCCTTAGCACAGATACGCAGTATTTT.

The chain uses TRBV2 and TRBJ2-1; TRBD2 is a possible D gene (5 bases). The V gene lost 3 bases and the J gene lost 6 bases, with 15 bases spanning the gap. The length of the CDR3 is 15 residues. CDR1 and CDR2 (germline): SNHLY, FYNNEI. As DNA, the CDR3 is TGTGCCAGCAGTGAGGATCCGAGGGTTGGCAATGAGCAGTTCTTC. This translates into CASSEDPRVGNEQFF.

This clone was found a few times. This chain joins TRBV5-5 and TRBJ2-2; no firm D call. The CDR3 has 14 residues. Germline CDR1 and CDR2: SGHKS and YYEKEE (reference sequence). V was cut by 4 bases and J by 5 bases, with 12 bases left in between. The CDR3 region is CASSLGGLTGELFF. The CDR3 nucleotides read TGTGCCAGCAGCCTGGGTGGGCTTACCGGGGAGCTGTTTTTT.

CDR3 bases: TGCGCCAGCAGTGCGGCGGCTATTTACAATGAGCAGTTCTTC. Protein sequence: CASSAAAIYNEQFF. This chain joins TRBV10-2 and TRBJ2-1; D unresolved. Germline loops: CDR1 WSHSY, CDR2 SAAADI. Trimming stripped 4 bases from V and 4 bases from J, with 11 bases between. This CDR3 has 14 residues.

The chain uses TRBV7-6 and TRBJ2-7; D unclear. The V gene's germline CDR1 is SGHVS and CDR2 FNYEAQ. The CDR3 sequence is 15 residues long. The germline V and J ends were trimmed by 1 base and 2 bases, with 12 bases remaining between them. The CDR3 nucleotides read TGTGCCAGCAGCTTAGAGCAGGTGGGCGCCTACGAGCAGTACTTC. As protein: CASSLEQVGAYEQYF.

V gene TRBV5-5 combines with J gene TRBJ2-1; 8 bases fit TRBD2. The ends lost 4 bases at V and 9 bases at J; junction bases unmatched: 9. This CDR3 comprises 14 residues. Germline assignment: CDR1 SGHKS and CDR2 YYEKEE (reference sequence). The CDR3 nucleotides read TGTGCCAGCAGCCACTCCGGGACTAGAGGTGAGCAGTTCTTC. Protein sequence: CASSHSGTRGEQFF.

This chain's CDR3 is CASSFLGTARPYGYTF. The CDR3 bases are TGTGCCAGCAGTTTCCTTGGGACAGCCCGACCTTATGGCTACACCTTC. V usage is TRBV27 and J usage is TRBJ1-2; 7 positions match TRBD1. CDR3 length: 16 residues. Trimming took 3 bases from V and 5 from J; bases not matched to a gene: 12. Germline-derived CDR1 and CDR2 are MNHEY and SMNVEV (reference sequence).

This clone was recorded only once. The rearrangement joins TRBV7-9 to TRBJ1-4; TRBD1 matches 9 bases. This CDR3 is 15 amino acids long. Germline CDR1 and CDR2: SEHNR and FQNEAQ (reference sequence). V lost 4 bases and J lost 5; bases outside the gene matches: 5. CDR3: CASSSSGTGNEKLFF. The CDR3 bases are TGTGCCAGCAGCTCCTCCGGGACAGGGAATGAAAAACTGTTTTTT.

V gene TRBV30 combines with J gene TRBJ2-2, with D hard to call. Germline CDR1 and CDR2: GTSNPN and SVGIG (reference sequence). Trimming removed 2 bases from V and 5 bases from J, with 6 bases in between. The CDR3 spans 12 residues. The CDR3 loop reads CAWSPLTGELFF. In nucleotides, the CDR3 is TGTGCCTGGAGTCCTCTTACCGGGGAGCTGTTTTTT.

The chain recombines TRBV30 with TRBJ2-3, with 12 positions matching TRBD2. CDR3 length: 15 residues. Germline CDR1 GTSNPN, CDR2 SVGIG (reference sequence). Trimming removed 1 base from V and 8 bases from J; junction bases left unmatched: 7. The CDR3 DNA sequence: TGTGCCTGGAGTGCTGGTCTAGCGGGAGGGGGTACGCAGTATTTT. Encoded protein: CAWSAGLAGGGTQYF.

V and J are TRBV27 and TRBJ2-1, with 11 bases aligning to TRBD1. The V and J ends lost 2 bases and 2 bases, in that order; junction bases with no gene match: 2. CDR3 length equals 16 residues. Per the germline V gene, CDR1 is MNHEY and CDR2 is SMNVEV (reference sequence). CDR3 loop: CASSLGTGGPYNEQFF. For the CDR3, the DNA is TGTGCCAGCAGTTTAGGGACAGGGGGACCCTACAATGAGCAGTTCTTC.

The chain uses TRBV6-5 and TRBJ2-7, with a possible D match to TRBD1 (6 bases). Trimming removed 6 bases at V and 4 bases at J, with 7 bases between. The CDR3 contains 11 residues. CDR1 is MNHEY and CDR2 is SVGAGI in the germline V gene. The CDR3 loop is CASSTGYEQYF. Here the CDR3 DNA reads TGTGCCAGCAGCACAGGGTACGAGCAGTACTTC.

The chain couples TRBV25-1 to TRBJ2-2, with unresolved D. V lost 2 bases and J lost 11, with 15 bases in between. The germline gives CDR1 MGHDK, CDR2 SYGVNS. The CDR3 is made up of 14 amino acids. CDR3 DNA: TGTGCCAGCAGTGAAGGGTCGGGTGCTCGCGAGCTGTTTTTT. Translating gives CASSEGSGARELFF.

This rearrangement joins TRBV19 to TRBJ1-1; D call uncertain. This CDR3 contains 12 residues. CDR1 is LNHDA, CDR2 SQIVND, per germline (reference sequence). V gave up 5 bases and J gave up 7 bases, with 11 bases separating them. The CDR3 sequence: CASSATAGEAFF. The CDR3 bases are TGTGCCAGTAGTGCCACGGCGGGTGAAGCTTTCTTT.

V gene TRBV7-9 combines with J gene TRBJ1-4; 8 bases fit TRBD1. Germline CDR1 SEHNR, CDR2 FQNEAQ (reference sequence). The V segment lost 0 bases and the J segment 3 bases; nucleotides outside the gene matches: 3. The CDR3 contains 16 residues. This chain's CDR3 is CASSLARQGSNEKLFF. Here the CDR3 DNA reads TGTGCCAGCAGCTTAGCGAGACAGGGGTCTAATGAAAAACTGTTTTTT.

CDR3 DNA sequence: TGTGCCAGCAGCGTAACGGGACAGGGCACTGCCTGGTACGAGCAGTACTTC. Translation gives CASSVTGQGTAWYEQYF. The chain is built from TRBV9 and TRBJ2-7, with 9 positions matching TRBD1. Trimming cost V 1 base and J 4 bases; bases outside gene matches: 12. The CDR3 contains 17 residues. Germline V gene sequence: CDR1 SGDLS, CDR2 YYNGEE.

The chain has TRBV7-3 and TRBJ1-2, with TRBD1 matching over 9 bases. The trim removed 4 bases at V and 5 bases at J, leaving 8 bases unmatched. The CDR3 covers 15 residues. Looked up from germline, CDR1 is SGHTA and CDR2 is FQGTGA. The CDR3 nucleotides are TGTGCCAGCAGCTCCAGTCCCGGGACAGGGTATGGCTACACCTTC. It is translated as CASSSSPGTGYGYTF.

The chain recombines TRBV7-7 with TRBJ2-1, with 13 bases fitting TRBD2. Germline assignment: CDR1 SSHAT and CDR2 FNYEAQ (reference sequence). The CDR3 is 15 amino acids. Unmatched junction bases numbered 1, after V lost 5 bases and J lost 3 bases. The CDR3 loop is CASSRTSGGYNEQFF. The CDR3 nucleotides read TGTGCCAGCAGCCGGACTAGCGGGGGCTACAATGAGCAGTTCTTC.

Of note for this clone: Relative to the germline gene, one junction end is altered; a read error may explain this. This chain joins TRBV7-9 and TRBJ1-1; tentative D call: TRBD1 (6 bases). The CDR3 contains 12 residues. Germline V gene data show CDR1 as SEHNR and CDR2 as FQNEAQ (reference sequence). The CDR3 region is CSSSLGGPEAFF. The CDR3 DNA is TGTTCCAGCAGCTTGGGGGGGCCTGAAGCTTTCTTT.

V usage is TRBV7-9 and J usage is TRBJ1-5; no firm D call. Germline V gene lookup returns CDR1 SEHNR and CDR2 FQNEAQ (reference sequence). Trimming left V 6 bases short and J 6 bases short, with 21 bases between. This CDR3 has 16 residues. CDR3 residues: CASSDPRPGGGQPQHF. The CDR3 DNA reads TGTGCCAGCAGTGACCCCCGACCAGGAGGCGGTCAGCCCCAGCATTTT.

The CDR3 DNA follows: TGTGCCAGTAGTCGGGGACAGGGGAGGAGGGAGACCCAGTACTTC. It is translated as CASSRGQGRRETQYF. The genes are TRBV19 and TRBJ2-5, with TRBD1 matching over 10 bases. The CDR3 loop spans 15 amino acids. Germline V gene lookup returns CDR1 LNHDA and CDR2 SQIVND (reference sequence). Trimming cost V 5 bases and J 5 bases; bases outside gene matches: 8. Supplemented by reference TRBV19 and TRBJ2-5, the full variable domain reads DGGITQSPKYLFRKEGQNVTLSCEQNLNHDAMYWYRQDPGQGLRLIYYSQIVNDFQKGDIAEGYSVSREKKESFPLTVTSAQKNPTAFYLCASSRGQGRRETQYFGPGTRLLVL.

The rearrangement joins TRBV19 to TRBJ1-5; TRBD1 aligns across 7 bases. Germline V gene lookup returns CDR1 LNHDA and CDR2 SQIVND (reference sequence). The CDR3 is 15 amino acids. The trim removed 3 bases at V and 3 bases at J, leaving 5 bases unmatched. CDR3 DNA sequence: TGTGCCAGTAGTATTAGGGACAGCCCCAATCAGCCCCAGCATTTT. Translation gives CASSIRDSPNQPQHF.